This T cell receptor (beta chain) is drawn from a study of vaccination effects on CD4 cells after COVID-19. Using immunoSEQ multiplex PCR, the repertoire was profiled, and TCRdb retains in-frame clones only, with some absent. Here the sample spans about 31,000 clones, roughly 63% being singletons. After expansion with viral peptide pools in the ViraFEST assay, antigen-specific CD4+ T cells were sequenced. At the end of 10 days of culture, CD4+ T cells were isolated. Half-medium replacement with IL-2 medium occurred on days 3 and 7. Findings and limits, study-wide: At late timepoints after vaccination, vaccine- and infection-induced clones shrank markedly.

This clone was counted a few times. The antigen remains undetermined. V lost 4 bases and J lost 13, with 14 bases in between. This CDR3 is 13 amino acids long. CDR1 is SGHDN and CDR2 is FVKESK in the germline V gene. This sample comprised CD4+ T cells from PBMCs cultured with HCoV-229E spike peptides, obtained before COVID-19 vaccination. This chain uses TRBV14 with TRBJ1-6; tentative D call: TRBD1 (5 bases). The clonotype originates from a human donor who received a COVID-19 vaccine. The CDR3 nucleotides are TGTGCCAGCAGCCCTTTTCAGGGCTCCCCCCTCCACTTT. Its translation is CASSPFQGSPLHF.